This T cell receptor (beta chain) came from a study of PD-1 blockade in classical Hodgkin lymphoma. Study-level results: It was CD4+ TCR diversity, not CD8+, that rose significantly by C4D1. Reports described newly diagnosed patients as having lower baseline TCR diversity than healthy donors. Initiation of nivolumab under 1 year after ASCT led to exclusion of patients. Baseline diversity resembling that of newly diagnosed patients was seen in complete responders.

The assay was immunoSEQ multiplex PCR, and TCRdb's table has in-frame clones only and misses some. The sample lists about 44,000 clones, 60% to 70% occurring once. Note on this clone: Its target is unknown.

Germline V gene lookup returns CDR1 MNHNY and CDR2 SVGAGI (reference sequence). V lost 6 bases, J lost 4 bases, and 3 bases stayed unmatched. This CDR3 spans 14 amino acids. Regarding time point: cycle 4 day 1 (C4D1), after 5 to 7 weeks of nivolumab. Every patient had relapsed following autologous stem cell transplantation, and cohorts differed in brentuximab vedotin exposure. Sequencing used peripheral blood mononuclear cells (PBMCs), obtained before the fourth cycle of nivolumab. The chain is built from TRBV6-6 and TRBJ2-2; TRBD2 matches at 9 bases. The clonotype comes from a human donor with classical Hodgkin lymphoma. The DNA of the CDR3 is TGTGCCAGCAGAGTAGCGGGAGCCACCGGGGAGCTGTTTTTT. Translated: CASRVAGATGELFF.